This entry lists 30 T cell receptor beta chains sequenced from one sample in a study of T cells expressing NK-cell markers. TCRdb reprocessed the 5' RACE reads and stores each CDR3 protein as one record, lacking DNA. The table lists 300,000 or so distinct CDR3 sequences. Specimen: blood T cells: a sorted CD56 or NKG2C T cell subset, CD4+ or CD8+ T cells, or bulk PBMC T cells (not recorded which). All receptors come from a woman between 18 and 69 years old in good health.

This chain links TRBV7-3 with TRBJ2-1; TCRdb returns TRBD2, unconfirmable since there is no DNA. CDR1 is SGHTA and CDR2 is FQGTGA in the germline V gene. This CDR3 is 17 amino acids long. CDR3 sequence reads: CASSLHSAPGSYNEQFF. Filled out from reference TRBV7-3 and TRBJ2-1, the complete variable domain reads GAGVSQTPSNKVTEKGKYVELRCDPISGHTALYWYRQSLGQGPEFLIYFQGTGAADDSGLPNDRFFAVRPEGSVSTLKIQRTERGDSAVYLCASSLHSAPGSYNEQFFGPGTRLTVL.

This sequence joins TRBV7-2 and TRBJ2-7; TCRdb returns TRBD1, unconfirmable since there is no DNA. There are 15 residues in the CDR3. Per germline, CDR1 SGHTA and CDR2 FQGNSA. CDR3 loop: CASTPGGTVPYEQYF.

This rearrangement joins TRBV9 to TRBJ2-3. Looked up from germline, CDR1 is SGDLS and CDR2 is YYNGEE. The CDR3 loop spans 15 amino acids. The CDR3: CASSVAYKMGDTQYF.

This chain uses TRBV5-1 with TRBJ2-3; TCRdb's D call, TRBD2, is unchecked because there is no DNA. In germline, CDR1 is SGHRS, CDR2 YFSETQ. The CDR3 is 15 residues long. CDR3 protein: CASSFPAGYTDTQYF. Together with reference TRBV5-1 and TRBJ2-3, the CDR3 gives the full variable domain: KAGVTQTPRYLIKTRGQQVTLSCSPISGHRSVSWYQQTPGQGLQFLFEYFSETQRNKGNFPGRFSGRQFSNSRSEMNVSTLELGDSALYLCASSFPAGYTDTQYFGPGTRLTVL.

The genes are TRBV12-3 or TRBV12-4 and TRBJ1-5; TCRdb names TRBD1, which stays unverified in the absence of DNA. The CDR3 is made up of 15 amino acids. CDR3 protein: CASSLWGARNQPQHF.

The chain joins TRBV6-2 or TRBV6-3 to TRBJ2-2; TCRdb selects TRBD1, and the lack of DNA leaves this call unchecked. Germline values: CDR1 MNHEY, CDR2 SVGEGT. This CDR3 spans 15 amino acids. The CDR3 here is CASSGSWGKAGELFF.

CDR3 region: CASSLSGTTLAKNIQYF. The V gene is TRBV12-3 or TRBV12-4, the J gene TRBJ2-4; TCRdb proposes TRBD1, but this gene call is untestable without DNA. CDR3 length: 17 residues.

CDR3 protein: CSVGGAGEKLFF. The chain is built from TRBV29-1 and TRBJ1-4; TCRdb picks TRBD1, but there is no DNA to check that call. There are 12 residues in the CDR3. The germline V gene has CDR1 SQVTM and CDR2 ANQGSEA.

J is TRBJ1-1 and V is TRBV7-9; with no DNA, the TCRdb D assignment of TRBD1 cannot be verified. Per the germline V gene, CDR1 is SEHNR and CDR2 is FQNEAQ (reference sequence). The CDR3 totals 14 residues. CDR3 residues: CASSLNRADTEAFF.

CDR3: CASSQAQGEETQYF. The gene calls are TRBV3-1 and TRBJ2-5; TCRdb designates TRBD1, a call that cannot be tested without DNA. Germline V lookup: CDR1 LGHDT, CDR2 YNNKEL (reference sequence). There are 14 residues in the CDR3.

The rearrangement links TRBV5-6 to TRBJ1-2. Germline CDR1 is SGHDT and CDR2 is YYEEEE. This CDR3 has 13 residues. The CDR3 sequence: CASSWPGDYGYTF.

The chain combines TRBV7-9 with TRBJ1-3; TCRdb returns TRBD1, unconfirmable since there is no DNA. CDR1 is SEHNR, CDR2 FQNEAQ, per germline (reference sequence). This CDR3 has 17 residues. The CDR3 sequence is CASSLVFGGASGNTIYF.

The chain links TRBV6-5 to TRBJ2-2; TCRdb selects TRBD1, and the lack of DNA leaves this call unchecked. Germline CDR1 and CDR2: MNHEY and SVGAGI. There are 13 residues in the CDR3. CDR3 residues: CASSYGGAGELFF.

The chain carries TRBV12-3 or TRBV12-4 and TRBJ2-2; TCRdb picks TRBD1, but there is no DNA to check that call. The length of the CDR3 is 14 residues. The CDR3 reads CATQQGASTGELFF.

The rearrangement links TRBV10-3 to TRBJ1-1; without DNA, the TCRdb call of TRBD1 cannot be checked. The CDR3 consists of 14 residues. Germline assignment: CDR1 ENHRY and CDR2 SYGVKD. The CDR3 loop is CAIRAGGLNTEAFF.

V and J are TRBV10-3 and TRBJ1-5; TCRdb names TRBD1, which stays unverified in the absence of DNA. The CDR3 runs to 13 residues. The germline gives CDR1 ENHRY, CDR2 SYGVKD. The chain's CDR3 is CAISGQSNQPQHF.

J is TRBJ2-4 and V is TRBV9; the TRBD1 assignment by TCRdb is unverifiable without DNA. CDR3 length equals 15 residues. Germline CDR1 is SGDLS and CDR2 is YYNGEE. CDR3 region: CASSVDGANRNIQYF. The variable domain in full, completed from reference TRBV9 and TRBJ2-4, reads DSGVTQTPKHLITATGQRVTLRCSPRSGDLSVYWYQQSLDQGLQFLIQYYNGEERAKGNILERFSAQQFPDLHSELNLSSLELGDSALYFCASSVDGANRNIQYFGAGTRLSVL.

This CDR3 reads CASSVVTNGELFF. The genes are TRBV9 and TRBJ2-2. The CDR3 totals 13 residues. The V gene's germline CDR1 is SGDLS and CDR2 YYNGEE.

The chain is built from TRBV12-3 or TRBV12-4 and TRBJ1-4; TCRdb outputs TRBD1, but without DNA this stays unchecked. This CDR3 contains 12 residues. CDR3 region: CASSPGGWELFF.

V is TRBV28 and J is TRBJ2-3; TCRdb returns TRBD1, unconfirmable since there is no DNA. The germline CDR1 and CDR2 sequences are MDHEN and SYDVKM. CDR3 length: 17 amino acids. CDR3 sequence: CASSFPRTGGGVNTQYF.

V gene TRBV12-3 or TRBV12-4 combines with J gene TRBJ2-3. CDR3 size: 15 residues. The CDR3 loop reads CASSLAGTSTDTQYF.

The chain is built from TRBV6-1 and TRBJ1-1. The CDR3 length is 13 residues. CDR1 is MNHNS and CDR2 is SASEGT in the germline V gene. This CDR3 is CASSRAKHTEAFF.

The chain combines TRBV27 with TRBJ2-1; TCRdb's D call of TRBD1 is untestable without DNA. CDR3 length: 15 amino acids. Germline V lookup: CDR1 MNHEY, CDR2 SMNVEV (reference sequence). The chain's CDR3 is CASSLGGRRNNEQFF.

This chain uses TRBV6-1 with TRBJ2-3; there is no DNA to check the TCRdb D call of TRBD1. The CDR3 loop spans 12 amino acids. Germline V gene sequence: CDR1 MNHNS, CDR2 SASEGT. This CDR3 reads CASTWTVDTQYF.

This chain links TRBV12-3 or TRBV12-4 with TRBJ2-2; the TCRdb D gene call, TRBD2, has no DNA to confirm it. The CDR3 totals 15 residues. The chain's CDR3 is CASRLGTSGAGELFF.

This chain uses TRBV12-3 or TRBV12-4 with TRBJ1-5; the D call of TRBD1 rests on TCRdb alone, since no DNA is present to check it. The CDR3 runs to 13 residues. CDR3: CASGQGAVQPQHF.

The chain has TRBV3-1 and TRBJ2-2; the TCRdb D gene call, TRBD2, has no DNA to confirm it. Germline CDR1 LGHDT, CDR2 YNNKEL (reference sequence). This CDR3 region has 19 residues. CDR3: CASSRRSGIQDANTGELFF.

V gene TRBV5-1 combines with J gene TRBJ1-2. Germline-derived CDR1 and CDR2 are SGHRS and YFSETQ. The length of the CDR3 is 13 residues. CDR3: CASSLDTNYGYTF. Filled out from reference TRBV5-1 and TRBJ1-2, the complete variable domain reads KAGVTQTPRYLIKTRGQQVTLSCSPISGHRSVSWYQQTPGQGLQFLFEYFSETQRNKGNFPGRFSGRQFSNSRSEMNVSTLELGDSALYLCASSLDTNYGYTFGSGTRLTVV.

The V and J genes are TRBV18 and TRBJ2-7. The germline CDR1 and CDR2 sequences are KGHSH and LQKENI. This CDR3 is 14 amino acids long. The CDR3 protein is CASSPGTSSYEQYF.

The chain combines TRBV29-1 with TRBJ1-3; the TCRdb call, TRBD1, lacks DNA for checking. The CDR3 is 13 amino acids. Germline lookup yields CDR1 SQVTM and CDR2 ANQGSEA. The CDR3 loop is CSASGQGRNTIYF.